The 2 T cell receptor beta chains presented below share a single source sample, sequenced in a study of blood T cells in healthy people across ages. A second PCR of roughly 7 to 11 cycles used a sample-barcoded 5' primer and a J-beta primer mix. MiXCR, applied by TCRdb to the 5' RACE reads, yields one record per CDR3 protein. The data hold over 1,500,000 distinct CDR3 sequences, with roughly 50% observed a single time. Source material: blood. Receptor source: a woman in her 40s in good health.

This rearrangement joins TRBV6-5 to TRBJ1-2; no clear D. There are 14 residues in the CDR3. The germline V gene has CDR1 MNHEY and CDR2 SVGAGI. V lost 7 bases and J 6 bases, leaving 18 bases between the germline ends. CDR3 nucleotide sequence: TGTGCCAGCAATCTGATGGCCTATGGTCATGGCTACACCTTC. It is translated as CASNLMAYGHGYTF.

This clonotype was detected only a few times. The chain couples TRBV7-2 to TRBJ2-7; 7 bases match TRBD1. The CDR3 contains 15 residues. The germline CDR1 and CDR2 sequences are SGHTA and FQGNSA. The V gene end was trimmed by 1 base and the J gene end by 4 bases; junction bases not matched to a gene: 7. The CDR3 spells CASSLEGAGRYEQYF. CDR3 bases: TGTGCCAGCAGCTTAGAGGGGGCAGGGCGTTACGAGCAGTACTTC.